Each of the 25 T cell receptor beta chains below was sequenced from the same sample in a study of shared T cell receptors in the human thymus. Clones were read by immunoSEQ multiplex PCR, and TCRdb kept only the in-frame ones, dropping some. The table lists roughly 550,000 clones, approximately 80% of them singletons. This sample also appeared in a second study, on human thymus T cells.

Sequencing was carried out using thymocytes. The receptors come from a boy younger than two with a congenital heart defect.

The J gene is TRBJ1-1, the V gene TRBV29-1, with a weak D call TRBD1 (5 bases). This CDR3 comprises 14 residues. Germline-derived CDR1 and CDR2 are SQVTM and ANQGSEA. Trimming removed 5 bases at V and 2 bases at J, with 15 bases between. The CDR3 protein is CSVTRGGGNTEAFF. The CDR3 nucleotides read TGCAGCGTTACCCGGGGGGGAGGAAACACTGAAGCTTTCTTT.

This chain joins TRBV4-3 and TRBJ2-5; D might be TRBD1 (6 bases). The CDR3 is 13 amino acids. Germline V gene data show CDR1 as LGHNA and CDR2 as YSLEER. V gave up 3 bases and J gave up 3 bases, with 8 bases separating them. For the CDR3, the DNA is TGCGCCAGCAGCCACCGGACAGAAGAGACCCAGTACTTC. Translation gives CASSHRTEETQYF.

Written as DNA, the CDR3 is TGTGCCAGCAGGCCCCAAGGCTCGGGAGCGGCTTGGCACTCCTACGAGCAGTACTTC. As protein: CASRPQGSGAAWHSYEQYF. This chain links TRBV11-3 with TRBJ2-7; D might be TRBD2 (6 bases). The germline V gene has CDR1 SGHNT and CDR2 YENEEA. The CDR3 has 19 residues. V dropped 6 bases and J dropped 0 bases, with 27 bases sitting between them.

The rearrangement joins TRBV7-2 to TRBJ2-7, with D maybe TRBD2 (6 bases). This CDR3 is built from 17 residues. Trimming took off 5 bases at V and 2 bases at J, with 22 bases between the two ends. The germline V gene has CDR1 SGHTA and CDR2 FQGNSA. The CDR3, as DNA: TGTGCCAGCAGCAAAGTCCGGACGGGAGAGGGTCCCTACGAGCAGTACTTC. It encodes CASSKVRTGEGPYEQYF. Full variable domain (missing parts from reference TRBV7-2 and TRBJ2-7): GAGVSQSPSNKVTEKGKDVELRCDPISGHTALYWYRQSLGQGLEFLIYFQGNSAPDKSGLPSDRFSAERTGGSVSTLTIQRTQQEDSAVYLCASSKVRTGEGPYEQYFGPGTRLTVT.

Turning to this clone: The sample holds other DNA sequences that translate to the same CDR3. The rearrangement uses TRBV20-1 and TRBJ2-7; no clear D gene. V shed 0 bases and J shed 7 bases, with 7 bases lying between them. Per the germline V gene, CDR1 is DFQATT and CDR2 is SNEGSKA (reference sequence). This CDR3 comprises 11 residues. This chain's CDR3 is CSARDPNEQYF. The CDR3, as DNA: TGCAGTGCTAGAGACCCCAATGAGCAGTACTTC.

This clone was recorded a few times. The genes are TRBV18 and TRBJ1-2; D gene uncertain. Deletions cut 6 bases from V and 8 bases from J, with 16 bases between. The CDR3 runs to 13 residues. Germline V gives CDR1 KGHSH, CDR2 LQKENI. CDR3 sequence (DNA): TGTGCCAGCTCTCCCGGCGGGCCCAGGGGCTACACCTTC. Translated, it gives CASSPGGPRGYTF.

Turning to this clone: This sample includes further DNA sequences coding for the same CDR3. The V gene is TRBV10-1, the J gene TRBJ1-5; D remains ambiguous. CDR1 and CDR2 (germline): WNHNN, SYGVQD (reference sequence). The CDR3 is 18 residues long. Trimming removed 11 bases at V and 3 bases at J, with 29 bases between. Written as DNA, the CDR3 is TGCGCCCAGCCCCTGGCCGACTCATGTGGCACACACAATCAGCCCCAGCATTTT. It translates to CAQPLADSCGTHNQPQHF.

The V gene is TRBV6-1, the J gene TRBJ2-1; 11 nucleotides match TRBD2. Unmatched junction bases numbered 15, after V lost 4 bases and J lost 7 bases. The CDR3 is 18 residues long. Germline loops: CDR1 MNHNS, CDR2 SASEGT. The CDR3 DNA is TGTGCCAGCAGTGCCCGCCGTCGACTAGCGGGAACGGGAAATGAGCAGTTCTTC. This gives the protein CASSARRRLAGTGNEQFF.

This clone has a handful of counts. V gene TRBV30 combines with J gene TRBJ1-2; TRBD1 aligns across 9 bases. With V trimmed by 0 bases and J by 3 bases, 23 bases remained unmatched. Germline V gene sequence: CDR1 GTSNPN, CDR2 SVGIG (reference sequence). There are 21 residues in the CDR3. The chain's CDR3 is CAWSVGVRGRPGQGVDYGYTF. The CDR3 DNA follows: TGTGCCTGGAGTGTAGGCGTAAGGGGGCGGCCGGGACAGGGCGTAGACTATGGCTACACCTTC.

The chain couples TRBV28 to TRBJ2-7; tentative D call: TRBD2 (5 bases). The CDR3 runs 17 residues. Germline V CDR1 and CDR2: MDHEN, SYDVKM. Trimming left V 5 bases short and J 5 bases short, with 25 bases between. The CDR3 region has the DNA TGTGCCAGCAGTCCCCCCTTGGAGCCCGGGAACAACAACGAGCAGTACTTC. Residues: CASSPPLEPGNNNEQYF.

CDR3 DNA sequence: TGTGCCAGCTCACCACCGGGACAGGGGACGCCTTTCTTT. As protein: CASSPPGQGTPFF. The gene calls are TRBV18 and TRBJ1-1; TRBD1 agrees at 10 bases. The CDR3 extends over 13 amino acids. Trimming cost V 0 bases and J 12 bases; bases outside gene matches: 4. Germline V gene lookup returns CDR1 KGHSH and CDR2 LQKENI.

This clone was recorded a few times. V gene TRBV14 combines with J gene TRBJ2-7, with a weak D call TRBD2 (6 bases). CDR1 is SGHDN and CDR2 is FVKESK in the germline V gene. The V end lost 3 bases, the J end lost 6 bases, and 15 bases lay between the germline ends. The CDR3 runs to 14 residues. The CDR3 loop reads CASSQGLSFLEQYF. The CDR3 DNA is TGTGCCAGCAGCCAGGGACTCTCCTTCCTCGAGCAGTACTTC.

The chain couples TRBV28 to TRBJ2-7; D is unresolved. The length of the CDR3 is 13 residues. V lost 6 bases and J 7 bases, leaving 16 bases between the germline ends. Germline V CDR1 and CDR2: MDHEN, SYDVKM. For the CDR3, the DNA is TGTGCCAGCAGCAACAGACCCCTTAGGGAGCAGTACTTC. It specifies CASSNRPLREQYF.

This clone was found a few times. The rearrangement links TRBV15 to TRBJ2-5; D is perhaps TRBD2 (5 bases). Between the trimmed V and J ends, which lost 8 bases and 5 bases, there was a span of 12 bases. The germline gives CDR1 LNHNV, CDR2 YYDKDF (reference sequence). The CDR3 spans 12 residues. CDR3 amino acids: CATPRTGETQYF. The CDR3 region has the DNA TGTGCCACCCCCAGGACTGGGGAGACCCAGTACTTC.

The rearrangement links TRBV30 to TRBJ2-7, with TRBD2 identical over 11 bases. The length of the CDR3 is 15 residues. Germline values: CDR1 GTSNPN, CDR2 SVGIG (reference sequence). V shed 5 bases and J 4 bases; nucleotides not matched to a gene: 10. The CDR3 protein is CAWGITGTSGYEQYF. The CDR3 DNA is TGTGCCTGGGGTATAACCGGGACTAGCGGATACGAGCAGTACTTC.

This clone has a handful of counts. The chain employs TRBV15 and TRBJ2-5, with D possibly TRBD2 on 6 matching bases. Germline values: CDR1 LNHNV, CDR2 YYDKDF (reference sequence). The CDR3 sequence is 17 residues long. The ends were cut back, 8 bases at V and 4 bases at J, with 26 bases in the middle. The CDR3 nucleotides are TGTGCCACCCGACAAGGTGGGGGGAACTTCTTTTTAGAGACCCAGTACTTC. The encoded protein is CATRQGGGNFFLETQYF.

The genes are TRBV5-1 and TRBJ2-1, with a weak D call TRBD2 (6 bases). V dropped 1 base and J dropped 3 bases, with 11 bases sitting between them. CDR3 length: 15 residues. In germline, CDR1 is SGHRS, CDR2 YFSETQ. As DNA, the CDR3 is TGCGCCAGCAGCTTGTCCCGGGAGAGCTACAATGAGCAGTTCTTC. This translates into CASSLSRESYNEQFF.

The chain has TRBV11-2 and TRBJ2-3; possible D gene TRBD2, 6 bases. Germline CDR1 is SGHAT and CDR2 is FQNNGV. The germline V and J ends were trimmed by 2 bases and 1 base, with 10 bases remaining between them. This CDR3 comprises 15 residues. The DNA for the CDR3 is TGTGCCAGCAGCTTACGGGGGAGAGGCACAGATACGCAGTATTTT. This sequence encodes CASSLRGRGTDTQYF.

The chain joins TRBV10-1 to TRBJ1-3; 7 nucleotides match TRBD1. From germline, CDR1 is WNHNN and CDR2 SYGVQD (reference sequence). This CDR3 region has 15 residues. The V gene end was trimmed by 4 bases and the J gene end by 0 bases; junction bases not matched to a gene: 3. This CDR3 reads CASSADRTSGNTIYF. CDR3 nucleotide sequence: TGCGCCAGCAGTGCGGACAGGACCTCTGGAAACACCATATATTTT.

The J gene is TRBJ2-6, the V gene TRBV12-5; D possibly corresponds to TRBD1 (5 bases). Germline V CDR1 and CDR2: LGHNT, FRNRAP. V was trimmed by 6 bases and J by 4 bases, leaving 19 bases between them. The CDR3 loop spans 17 amino acids. The CDR3 reads CASGQKRQGSGANVLTF. The CDR3 bases are TGTGCTAGTGGCCAAAAACGGCAGGGATCAGGGGCCAACGTCCTGACTTTC.

The chain recombines TRBV28 with TRBJ2-1; 8 bases fit TRBD2. Losses at the gene ends were 8 bases for V and 9 bases for J; bases not matched to a gene: 6. This CDR3 has 12 amino acids. Germline V gene sequence: CDR1 MDHEN, CDR2 SYDVKM. This CDR3 reads CASAGREAEQFF. In nucleotides, the CDR3 is TGTGCCAGCGCGGGGCGGGAGGCTGAGCAGTTCTTC.

This chain links TRBV7-2 with TRBJ2-7, with 10 bases identical to TRBD2. CDR1 is SGHTA, CDR2 FQGNSA, per germline. Germline trimming cut 1 base from V and 2 bases from J; bases unmatched to any gene: 5. The CDR3 has 16 amino acids. CDR3 bases: TGTGCCAGCAGCTTAGTGTCGGGACTAGCGACCTACGAGCAGTACTTC. Translated: CASSLVSGLATYEQYF. Combining the CDR3 with reference TRBV7-2 and TRBJ2-7 gives the whole variable domain GAGVSQSPSNKVTEKGKDVELRCDPISGHTALYWYRQSLGQGLEFLIYFQGNSAPDKSGLPSDRFSAERTGGSVSTLTIQRTQQEDSAVYLCASSLVSGLATYEQYFGPGTRLTVT.

This clone came up a few times. This sequence joins TRBV6-1 and TRBJ1-4, with D possibly TRBD1 on 5 matching bases. Trimming stripped 6 bases from V and 7 bases from J, with 9 bases between. The CDR3 runs 12 residues. Per germline, CDR1 MNHNS and CDR2 SASEGT. CDR3: CASSREGEKLFF. CDR3 nucleotides: TGTGCCAGCAGCAGGGAGGGTGAAAAACTGTTTTTT.

V is TRBV19 and J is TRBJ2-5, with 12 bases that match TRBD2. V trimming: 3 bases; J trimming: 5 bases; junction bases outside the gene matches: 10. CDR3 length: 17 amino acids. Germline lookup yields CDR1 LNHDA and CDR2 SQIVND (reference sequence). The CDR3 protein is CASSIPPSGRGEETQYF. In DNA form, the CDR3 reads TGTGCCAGTAGTATCCCACCTAGCGGGAGGGGGGAGGAGACCCAGTACTTC.

This chain uses TRBV10-1 with TRBJ2-2, with D maybe TRBD2 (7 bases). The CDR3 totals 16 residues. V lost 7 bases and J lost 1, with 16 bases in between. Germline V lookup: CDR1 WNHNN, CDR2 SYGVQD (reference sequence). CDR3 loop: CASKTWGGWNTGELFF. CDR3 coding DNA: TGCGCCAGCAAAACTTGGGGGGGCTGGAACACCGGGGAGCTGTTTTTT.